This TCR beta chain came from a study of CD4 T cells in relation to SARS-CoV-2 and coronaviruses. Notes on this clone: The antigen remains undetermined.

Here immunoSEQ multiplex PCR was the method, and the copy in TCRdb shows in-frame clones only, minus some. The sample has fewer than 45,000 clones; approximately 87% are singletons. Trimming cost V 3 bases and J 0 bases, with 15 bases left between them. The length of the CDR3 is 18 residues. The V gene's germline CDR1 is KGHSH and CDR2 LQKENI. The gene calls are TRBV18 and TRBJ2-6; weak D call: TRBD1 (6 bases). Sequenced: naive CD4+ T cells from PBMCs, cultured in vitro. Subset of the sample: naive CD4+ T cells isolated by negative enrichment. The clonotype was recovered from an adult with COVID-19. CDR3 coding DNA: TGTGCCAGCTCACCCATAGGGGGAGCCCTCTCTGGGGCCAACGTCCTGACTTTC. Translating gives CASSPIGGALSGANVLTF.